These 6 T cell receptor beta chains were all obtained from the same sample, sequenced in a study of human T cells and chemical hapten exposure. Each CDR3 protein gets one entry after TCRdb re-called the RACE reads with MiXCR. The table lists just under 350,000 distinct CDR3 sequences, approximately 6.3% of them singletons. Documented time point: patch test 1, 2 weeks after DPC sensitization. Indicated treatment: therapeutic diphenylcyclopropenone sensitization with weekly scalp DPC. The specimen was whole blood, collected in connection with sensitization to the hapten diphenylcyclopropenone (DPC). The receptors stem from a woman between 18 and 29 years old with alopecia areata. Some clones in this sample may be carry-over from other donors' samples.

This sequence joins TRBV10-3 and TRBJ2-5; 7 bases align to TRBD2. J was trimmed by 5 bases and V by 4 bases; bases with no gene match: 13. The CDR3 runs to 16 residues. Germline CDR1 ENHRY, CDR2 SYGVKD. The CDR3 sequence: CAISAQNPGTKETQYF. For the CDR3, the DNA is TGTGCCATCAGTGCCCAAAATCCCGGGACTAAGGAGACCCAGTACTTC.

There are many counts of this clonotype. The chain has TRBV14 and TRBJ2-5; D remains unclear. Deletions cut 0 bases from V and 9 bases from J, with 5 bases between. In germline, CDR1 is SGHDN, CDR2 FVKESK. The length of the CDR3 is 11 residues. The CDR3 loop is CASSQDLAQYF. The CDR3 DNA follows: TGTGCCAGCAGCCAAGATCTGGCCCAGTACTTC.

Concerning this clonotype itself: One end of the junction is discordant with germline, which a read error may explain. V is TRBV12-3 or TRBV12-4 and J is TRBJ2-6, with D tentatively TRBD2 (6 bases). The CDR3 sequence is 14 residues long. The CDR3 region is CASKDYSGANVPTF. In DNA, the CDR3 is TGTGCCAGCAAGGACTACTCTGGGGCCAACGTCCCGACTTTC.

This clonotype showed up many times. The chain links TRBV4-3 to TRBJ2-6, with D hard to call. Germline loops: CDR1 LGHNA, CDR2 YSLEER. Trimming pared 0 bases from V and 4 bases from J, leaving 10 bases between. The CDR3 length is 16 residues. The CDR3 DNA reads as TGCGCCAGCAGCCAAGATTTCGGCACCGGGGCCAACGTCCTGACTTTC. Translating gives CASSQDFGTGANVLTF.

The rearrangement links TRBV10-3 to TRBJ1-1, with a possible D match to TRBD1 (6 bases). From germline, CDR1 is ENHRY and CDR2 SYGVKD. This CDR3 has 14 amino acids. Trimming removed 2 bases from V and 5 bases from J, with 12 bases in between. This CDR3 reads CAISELGGETEAFF. The CDR3 DNA reads as TGTGCCATCAGTGAGCTAGGGGGAGAAACTGAAGCTTTCTTT.

The CDR3 DNA is TGTGCCATCAGCCGACAGGGGGAATCTAACTATGGCTACACCTTC. It is translated as CAISRQGESNYGYTF. The rearrangement joins TRBV10-3 to TRBJ1-2; 9 bases match TRBD1. Germline loops: CDR1 ENHRY, CDR2 SYGVKD. There are 15 residues in the CDR3. V lost 6 bases and J lost 0; bases outside the gene matches: 5.